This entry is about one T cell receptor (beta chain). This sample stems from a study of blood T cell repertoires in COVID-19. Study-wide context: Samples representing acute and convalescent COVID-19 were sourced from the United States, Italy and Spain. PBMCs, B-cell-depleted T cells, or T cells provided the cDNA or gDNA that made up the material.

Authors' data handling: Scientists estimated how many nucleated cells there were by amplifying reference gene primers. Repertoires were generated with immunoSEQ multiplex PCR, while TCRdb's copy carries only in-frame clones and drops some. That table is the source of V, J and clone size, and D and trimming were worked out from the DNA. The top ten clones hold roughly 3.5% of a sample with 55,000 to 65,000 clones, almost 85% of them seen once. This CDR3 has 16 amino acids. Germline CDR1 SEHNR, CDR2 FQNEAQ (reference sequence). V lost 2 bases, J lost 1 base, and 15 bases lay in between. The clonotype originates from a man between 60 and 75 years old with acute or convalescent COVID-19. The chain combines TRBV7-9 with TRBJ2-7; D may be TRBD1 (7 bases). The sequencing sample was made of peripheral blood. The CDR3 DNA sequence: TGTGCCAGCAGCTTAAACGCGGGACAGCCTTCCTACGAGCAGTACTTC. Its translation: CASSLNAGQPSYEQYF.